This T cell receptor (beta chain) was sequenced during a study of blood T cell repertoires in COVID-19. Study context: Nucleic acid was either cDNA or gDNA, and it came from T cells, B-cell-depleted T cells, or PBMCs.

Everyone who took part was about 18 to 89 years old, and they came from 20 to 25 US areas. All recovered Cohort 3 donors got two negative PCRs, got clearance, or saw symptom resolution. The assay was immunoSEQ multiplex PCR, and TCRdb's table has in-frame clones only and misses some. The sample gives approximately 280,000 clones, approximately 86% of which show up once; under 3% is in the top ten. The source material was PBMCs or T cells enriched from blood (not recorded which). The clonotype originates from a woman between 18 and 30 years old who had recovered from COVID-19.

The CDR3 sequence: CASRQLTSGSGHEQFF. The CDR3 DNA sequence: TGTGCCAGCAGACAGCTGACTAGCGGAAGCGGCCATGAGCAGTTCTTC. This rearrangement joins TRBV2 to TRBJ2-1; 9 positions match TRBD2. V was clipped by 6 bases and J by 8 bases; unmatched bases: 14. Germline CDR1 reads SNHLY; CDR2 reads FYNNEI. CDR3 length: 16 residues.